These T cell receptor beta chains were read from a single sample in a study of CXCR3-negative and CXCR3-positive naive CD8 T cells. After re-calling the 5' RACE reads, TCRdb lists one entry per CDR3 protein, DNA absent. This sample contains roughly 61,000 distinct CDR3 sequences. Sequenced material: naive CXCR3+ CD8+ T cells from blood. The receptors come from a human donor in good health. Some clones in this sample may be carry-over from other donors' samples. CDR3s include the opening cysteine and the closing phenylalanine or tryptophan.

J gene: TRBJ2-7
V gene: TRBV20-1
CDR3 protein: CGTSGVSYEQYF

J gene: TRBJ2-7
V gene: TRBV29-1
CDR3 protein: CSVDGLGTSGGYEQYF

J gene: TRBJ2-3
V gene: TRBV7-9
CDR3 protein: CASPTGERGSTDTQYF

J gene: TRBJ2-5
V gene: TRBV6-2/TRBV6-3
CDR3 protein: CATTIGGEETQYF

J gene: TRBJ2-7
V gene: TRBV28
CDR3 protein: CASSPTGTSGSYEQYF

J gene: TRBJ1-2
V gene: TRBV6-5
CDR3 protein: CASSYEIQGGYTF

J gene: TRBJ2-1
V gene: TRBV28
CDR3 protein: CASSSLGGLLNEQFF

J gene: TRBJ2-5
V gene: TRBV2
CDR3 protein: CASRSTSEGVETQYF

J gene: TRBJ1-1
V gene: TRBV7-3
CDR3 protein: CASSYGVNTEAFF

J gene: TRBJ2-2
V gene: TRBV7-8
CDR3 protein: CASPQENRQLAGTGELFF

J gene: TRBJ1-5
V gene: TRBV4-2
CDR3 protein: CASSRLGGQGASNQPQHF

J gene: TRBJ1-2
V gene: TRBV7-9
CDR3 protein: CASSSSLRRGIDYGYTF

J gene: TRBJ2-3
V gene: TRBV12-3/TRBV12-4
CDR3 protein: CASSPFVADTQYF

J gene: TRBJ1-5
V gene: TRBV12-3/TRBV12-4
CDR3 protein: CASSSTASESNQPQHF

J gene: TRBJ2-1
V gene: TRBV12-3/TRBV12-4
CDR3 protein: CASSFGTSGDNEQFF

J gene: TRBJ1-1
V gene: TRBV10-3
CDR3 protein: CAISVRGTGGFGTEAFF

J gene: TRBJ2-1
V gene: TRBV7-9
CDR3 protein: CASSFIRGPYNEQFF

J gene: TRBJ2-7
V gene: TRBV29-1
CDR3 protein: CSAYGHYSEQYF

J gene: TRBJ2-2
V gene: TRBV14
CDR3 protein: CASSPRGPGELFF

J gene: TRBJ1-4
V gene: TRBV29-1
CDR3 protein: CSVNGFGDNEKLFF

J gene: TRBJ2-1
V gene: TRBV7-9
CDR3 protein: CASSARTSTGTFNNEQFF

J gene: TRBJ2-2
V gene: TRBV29-1
CDR3 protein: CSAQGGGRNTGELFF

J gene: TRBJ2-1
V gene: TRBV7-9
CDR3 protein: CASSLEDEQFF

J gene: TRBJ2-7
V gene: TRBV11-2
CDR3 protein: CASTPSGGSYEQYF

J gene: TRBJ2-7
V gene: TRBV7-9
CDR3 protein: CASSPRGAGVSYEQYF

J gene: TRBJ2-7
V gene: TRBV2
CDR3 protein: CASSGREALLLPNEQYF

J gene: TRBJ1-2
V gene: TRBV12-3/TRBV12-4
CDR3 protein: CASGETGLGGYTF

J gene: TRBJ1-3
V gene: TRBV7-2
CDR3 protein: CASSFTGLSGNTIYF

J gene: TRBJ1-4
V gene: TRBV29-1
CDR3 protein: CSAVQRNGKLFF

J gene: TRBJ2-1
V gene: TRBV29-1
CDR3 protein: CSVEVVGVNEQFF

J gene: TRBJ2-3
V gene: TRBV9
CDR3 protein: CASTGGAAGTDTQYF

J gene: TRBJ2-7
V gene: TRBV5-1
CDR3 protein: CASSFTLPGRGYEQYF

J gene: TRBJ2-7
V gene: TRBV4-2
CDR3 protein: CASSPTVSYEQYF

J gene: TRBJ1-5
V gene: TRBV20-1
CDR3 protein: CSARGEVPFMPQHF

J gene: TRBJ1-1
V gene: TRBV10-1
CDR3 protein: CASRPRDANTEAFF

J gene: TRBJ1-2
V gene: TRBV28
CDR3 protein: CASTSWGTGALSNYGYTF

J gene: TRBJ2-2
V gene: TRBV6-5
CDR3 protein: CASSYSQVTGELFF

J gene: TRBJ2-1
V gene: TRBV6-5
CDR3 protein: CASSIGTVSYNEQFF

J gene: TRBJ1-5
V gene: TRBV6-5
CDR3 protein: CASSYDGALNQPQHF

J gene: TRBJ2-2
V gene: TRBV29-1
CDR3 protein: CSVADANTGELFF

J gene: TRBJ2-5
V gene: TRBV4-1
CDR3 protein: CASSLWQIQETQYF

J gene: TRBJ2-1
V gene: TRBV27
CDR3 protein: CASSLMAGGHNEQFF

J gene: TRBJ2-7
V gene: TRBV28
CDR3 protein: CASSPGTEGRRSYEQYF

J gene: TRBJ2-2
V gene: TRBV7-3
CDR3 protein: CASSPSSGDLGELFF

J gene: TRBJ2-7
V gene: TRBV2
CDR3 protein: CASSAAGDSYEQYF

J gene: TRBJ2-1
V gene: TRBV7-9
CDR3 protein: CASSLGLPNEQFF

J gene: TRBJ2-2
V gene: TRBV12-3/TRBV12-4
CDR3 protein: CASSDPDPTGELFF

J gene: TRBJ2-3
V gene: TRBV6-6
CDR3 protein: CASRSRDRTTDTQYF

J gene: TRBJ1-5
V gene: TRBV15
CDR3 protein: CATSRGLEGGQPQHF

J gene: TRBJ2-7
V gene: TRBV4-3
CDR3 protein: CASSHGPSGGYEQYF

J gene: TRBJ2-3
V gene: TRBV4-1
CDR3 protein: CASSPAGSTDTQYF

J gene: TRBJ2-3
V gene: TRBV7-6
CDR3 protein: CASSLAGTPPTDTQYF